A single sample is the source of the 17 T cell receptor beta chains below, sequenced in a study of cytomegalovirus exposure and HLA in healthy donors (dated by TCRdb to about 2017). Receptor libraries were prepared by the immunoSEQ multiplex PCR assay. For the multiplex PCR, a mixture combining 60 forward primers for TCR Vbeta segments and 13 reverse primers for TCR Jbeta segments was used. This is the immuneACCESS table as TCRdb keeps it, with only in-frame sequences that have V and J called. A part of the clones is gone; compared with another copy, unresolved V genes explain less than half, and the rest is unexplained. Within this sample are tens of thousands of clones, with approximately 68% of them counted one time only. Together, the top ten hold 20% to 25% of the sample. Sequenced material: PBMCs. Receptor source: a woman between 50 and 59 years old in good health and CMV-seropositive.

Only a few counts were recorded for this clone. The chain recombines TRBV30 with TRBJ2-7; D is uncertain. CDR1 and CDR2 (germline): GTSNPN, SVGIG (reference sequence). V was cut by 4 bases and J by 3 bases, with 7 bases left in between. There are 11 residues in the CDR3. The CDR3 protein is CAWNRDYEQYF. The CDR3 nucleotides read TGTGCCTGGAACCGCGACTACGAGCAGTACTTC.

The chain couples TRBV7-3 to TRBJ2-5; D possibly corresponds to TRBD1 (6 bases). The CDR3 spans 13 residues. V was clipped by 4 bases and J by 3 bases, with 9 bases between them. In germline, CDR1 is SGHTA, CDR2 FQGTGA. The CDR3 sequence: CASSSDRKETQYF. The CDR3 nucleotides are TGTGCCAGCAGCTCCGACAGGAAAGAGACCCAGTACTTC. Full variable domain (rest looked up from reference TRBV7-3 and TRBJ2-5): GAGVSQTPSNKVTEKGKYVELRCDPISGHTALYWYRQSLGQGPEFLIYFQGTGAADDSGLPNDRFFAVRPEGSVSTLKIQRTERGDSAVYLCASSSDRKETQYFGPGTRLLVL.

The CDR3 here is CASADTPGAEAFF. For the CDR3, the DNA is TGTGCCAGCGCCGACACCCCAGGCGCTGAAGCTTTCTTT. The V call is TRBV19, the J call TRBJ1-1; D is uncertain. The length of the CDR3 is 13 residues. V dropped 9 bases and J dropped 6 bases, with 17 bases sitting between them. Per germline, CDR1 LNHDA and CDR2 SQIVND (reference sequence).

This clone was seen just once. The chain joins TRBV2 to TRBJ2-2, with 7 nucleotides matching TRBD1. The V gene's germline CDR1 is SNHLY and CDR2 FYNNEI. CDR3 size: 16 residues. With 7 bases clipped from V and 0 bases from J, the junction kept 8 bases outside the gene matches. The CDR3: CASTGTAIANTGELFF. The CDR3 DNA reads as TGTGCCAGCACCGGGACAGCAATCGCGAACACCGGGGAGCTGTTTTTT.

The V and J genes are TRBV7-6 and TRBJ2-2; a weak D match, TRBD2 (6 bases). The germline V gene encodes CDR1 SGHVS and CDR2 FNYEAQ. This CDR3 has 13 residues. Deletions cut 1 base from V and 6 bases from J, with 6 bases between. This CDR3 is CASSLGGAGELFF. Written as DNA, the CDR3 is TGTGCCAGCAGCTTAGGGGGGGCCGGGGAGCTGTTTTTT. Complete variable domain (other parts from reference TRBV7-6 and TRBJ2-2): GAGVSQSPRYKVTKRGQDVALRCDPISGHVSLYWYRQALGQGPEFLTYFNYEAQQDKSGLPNDRFSAERPEGSISTLTIQRTEQRDSAMYRCASSLGGAGELFFGEGSRLTVL.

This chain uses TRBV6-6 with TRBJ1-6; 9 positions agree with TRBD1. This CDR3 has 15 residues. V shed 5 bases, J shed 6 bases, and the junction held 5 bases outside the gene matches. Germline values: CDR1 MNHNY, CDR2 SVGAGI (reference sequence). The CDR3 loop is CASSDPQGANSPLHF. In DNA, the CDR3 is TGTGCCAGCAGTGACCCACAGGGGGCTAATTCACCCCTCCACTTT.

The chain uses TRBV18 and TRBJ2-1, with a possible D match to TRBD2 (5 bases). CDR1 and CDR2 (germline): KGHSH, LQKENI. V gave up 6 bases and J gave up 0 bases, with 6 bases separating them. The CDR3 covers 13 residues. The CDR3 DNA sequence: TGTGCCAGCTCGGACTCCTCCTACAATGAGCAGTTCTTC. This gives the protein CASSDSSYNEQFF.

The CDR3 nucleotides are TGTGCCAGCAGCTTGTTTACTGGGGGGACCACCGGGGAGCTGTTTTTT. It specifies CASSLFTGGTTGELFF. The J gene is TRBJ2-2, the V gene TRBV5-6; maybe TRBD2 (6 bases). The CDR3 has 16 residues. Trimming removed 1 base from V and 4 bases from J, with 14 bases in between. Germline assignment: CDR1 SGHDT and CDR2 YYEEEE.

The rearrangement joins TRBV19 to TRBJ1-1, with a weak D call TRBD1 (5 bases). The V gene lost 2 bases and the J gene lost 4 bases, with 14 bases spanning the gap. The CDR3 is 15 residues long. The V gene's germline CDR1 is LNHDA and CDR2 SQIVND (reference sequence). The CDR3: CASSITGGGSTEAFF. The CDR3 coding sequence is TGTGCCAGTAGTATAACGGGGGGGGGAAGCACTGAAGCTTTCTTT.

In its sample, this clone was seen many times. The chain couples TRBV2 to TRBJ2-1; D call uncertain. The CDR3 sequence is 12 residues long. Per the germline V gene, CDR1 is SNHLY and CDR2 is FYNNEI. Trimming removed 3 bases from V and 7 bases from J, with 7 bases in between. The DNA for the CDR3 is TGTGCCAGCAGTGATGCAGCGAATGAGCAGTTCTTC. Its protein is CASSDAANEQFF. Full variable domain (rest looked up from reference TRBV2 and TRBJ2-1): EPEVTQTPSHQVTQMGQEVILRCVPISNHLYFYWYRQILGQKVEFLVSFYNNEISEKSEIFDDQFSVERPDGSNFTLKIRSTKLEDSAMYFCASSDAANEQFFGPGTRLTVL.

The V and J genes are TRBV5-3 and TRBJ1-5; D perhaps matches TRBD1 (5 bases). TRBV5-3 is labeled an ORF, and its function is uncertain. Trimming removed 8 bases at V and 3 bases at J, with 12 bases between. The CDR3 spans 13 residues. The CDR3 DNA reads as TGTGCCAGTCAGGGTCGGGTCAATCAGCCCCAGCATTTT. Residues: CASQGRVNQPQHF.

The V call is TRBV7-3, the J call TRBJ1-1; D gene uncertain. With 2 bases removed from V and 1 base from J, the gap between germline ends came to 5 bases. The CDR3 sequence is 13 residues long. The germline V gene has CDR1 SGHTA and CDR2 FQGTGA. The CDR3 protein is CASSLHTNTEAFF. Here the CDR3 DNA reads TGTGCCAGCAGCTTACACACGAACACTGAAGCTTTCTTT.

The chain employs TRBV4-2 and TRBJ2-5; 7 bases line up with TRBD1. The CDR3 runs 15 residues. The V gene end was trimmed by 0 bases and the J gene end by 5 bases; junction bases not matched to a gene: 6. From germline, CDR1 is LGHNA and CDR2 YNFKEQ. The chain's CDR3 is CASSQDQGQPETQYF. The CDR3 nucleotides are TGTGCCAGCAGCCAAGATCAGGGACAGCCGGAGACCCAGTACTTC.

This clone appeared once. This chain joins TRBV7-9 and TRBJ2-3; no firm D call. Germline values: CDR1 SEHNR, CDR2 FQNEAQ (reference sequence). V lost 4 bases and J lost 2, with 13 bases in between. This CDR3 is 15 amino acids long. As DNA, the CDR3 is TGTGCCAGCAGCTCCAAGCTCCCCTACACAGATACGCAGTATTTT. Its translation: CASSSKLPYTDTQYF.

The chain links TRBV7-9 to TRBJ2-3; perhaps TRBD2 as D (7 bases). Trimming stripped 0 bases from V and 3 bases from J, with 13 bases between. Germline V gene data show CDR1 as SEHNR and CDR2 as FQNEAQ (reference sequence). The CDR3 length is 16 residues. This chain's CDR3 is CASSLAKGGATDTQYF. The CDR3 nucleotides are TGTGCCAGCAGCTTAGCGAAGGGGGGGGCGACAGATACGCAGTATTTT. The whole variable domain, remainder taken from reference TRBV7-9 and TRBJ2-3, is DTGVSQNPRHKITKRGQNVTFRCDPISEHNRLYWYRQTLGQGPEFLTYFQNEAQLEKSRLLSDRFSAERPKGSFSTLEIQRTEQGDSAMYLCASSLAKGGATDTQYFGPGTRLTVL.

Written as DNA, the CDR3 is TGTGCCAGTAGTATAGGCTCGACAGGGGGCTACGAGCAGTACTTC. Translating it yields CASSIGSTGGYEQYF. This sequence joins TRBV19 and TRBJ2-7; 9 bases map to TRBD1. V lost 1 base, J lost 3 bases, and 4 bases stayed unmatched. This CDR3 is built from 15 residues. From germline, CDR1 is LNHDA and CDR2 SQIVND (reference sequence).

The genes are TRBV28 and TRBJ1-2; D is unclear. V lost 1 base, J lost 3 bases, and 15 bases lay in between. The germline V gene has CDR1 MDHEN and CDR2 SYDVKM. The length of the CDR3 is 16 residues. In DNA form, the CDR3 reads TGTGCCAGCAGTTTATCAGTGACTCCTAGAGACTATGGCTACACCTTC. It translates to CASSLSVTPRDYGYTF.